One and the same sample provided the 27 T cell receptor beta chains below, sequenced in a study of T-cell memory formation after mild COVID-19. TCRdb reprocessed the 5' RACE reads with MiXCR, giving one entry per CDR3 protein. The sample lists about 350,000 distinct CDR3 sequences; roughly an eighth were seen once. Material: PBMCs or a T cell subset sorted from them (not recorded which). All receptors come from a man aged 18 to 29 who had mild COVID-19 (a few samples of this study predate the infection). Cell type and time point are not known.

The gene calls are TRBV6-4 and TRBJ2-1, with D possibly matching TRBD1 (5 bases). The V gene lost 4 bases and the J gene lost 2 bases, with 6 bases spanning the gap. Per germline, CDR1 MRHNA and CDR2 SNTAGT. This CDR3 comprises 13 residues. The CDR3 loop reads CASSAGTYNEQFF. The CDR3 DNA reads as TGTGCCAGCAGTGCAGGGACCTACAATGAGCAGTTCTTC.

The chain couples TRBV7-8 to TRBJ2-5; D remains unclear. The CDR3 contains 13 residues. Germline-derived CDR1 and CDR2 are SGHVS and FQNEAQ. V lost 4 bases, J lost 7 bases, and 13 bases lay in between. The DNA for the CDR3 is TGTGCCAGCAGCTCCACCCCCCCAGGGACCCAGTACTTC. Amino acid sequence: CASSSTPPGTQYF.

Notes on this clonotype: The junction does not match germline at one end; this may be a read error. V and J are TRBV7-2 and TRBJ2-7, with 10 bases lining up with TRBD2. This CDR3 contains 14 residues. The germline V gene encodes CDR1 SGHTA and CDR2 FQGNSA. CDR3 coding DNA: TGTGCCAGCAGCCAGGGGCTAGCGGGGGCCCGCAGTATCTTC. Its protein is CASSQGLAGARSIF.

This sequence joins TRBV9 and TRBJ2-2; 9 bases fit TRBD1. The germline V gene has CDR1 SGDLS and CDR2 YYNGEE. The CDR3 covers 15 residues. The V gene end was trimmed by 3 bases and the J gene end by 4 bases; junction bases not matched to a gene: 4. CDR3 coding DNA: TGTGCCAGCAGCGCCGGGACAGGGCCCACCGGGGAGCTGTTTTTT. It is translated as CASSAGTGPTGELFF.

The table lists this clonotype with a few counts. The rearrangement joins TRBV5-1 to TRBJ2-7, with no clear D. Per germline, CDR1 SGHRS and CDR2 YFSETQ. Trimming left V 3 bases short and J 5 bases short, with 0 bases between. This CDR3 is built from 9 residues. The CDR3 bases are TGCGCCAGCAGCTACGAGCAGTACGTC. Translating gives CASSYEQYV.

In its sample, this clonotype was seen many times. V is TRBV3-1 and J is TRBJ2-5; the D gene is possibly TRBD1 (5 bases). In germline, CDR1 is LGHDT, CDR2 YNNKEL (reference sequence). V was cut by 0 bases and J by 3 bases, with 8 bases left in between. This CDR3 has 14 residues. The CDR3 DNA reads TGTGCCAGCAGCCAAGATGCAGGGAAAGAGACCCAGTACTTC. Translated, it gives CASSQDAGKETQYF.

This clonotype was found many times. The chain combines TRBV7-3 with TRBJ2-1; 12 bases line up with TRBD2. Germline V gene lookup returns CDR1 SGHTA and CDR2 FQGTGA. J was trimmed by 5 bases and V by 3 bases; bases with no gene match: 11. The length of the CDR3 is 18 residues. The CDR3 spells CASSLSPSGGEWDNEQFF. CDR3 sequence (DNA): TGTGCCAGCAGCTTGTCCCCTAGCGGGGGGGAATGGGACAATGAGCAGTTCTTC.

The CDR3, as DNA: TGTGCCAGCACCACGGGACATACTTCGAACACCGGGGAGCTGTTTTTT. Translated, it gives CASTTGHTSNTGELFF. The rearrangement joins TRBV6-5 to TRBJ2-2; maybe TRBD1 (6 bases). V lost 7 bases and J lost 0, with 15 bases in between. The CDR3 consists of 16 residues. Looked up from germline, CDR1 is MNHEY and CDR2 is SVGAGI.

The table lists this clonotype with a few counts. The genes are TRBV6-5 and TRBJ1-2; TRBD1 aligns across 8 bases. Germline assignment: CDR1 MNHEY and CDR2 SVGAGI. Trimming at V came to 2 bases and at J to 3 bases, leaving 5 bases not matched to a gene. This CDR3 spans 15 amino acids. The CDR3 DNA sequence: TGTGCCAGCAGTTACACAGGACAGGGAGACTATGGCTACACCTTC. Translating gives CASSYTGQGDYGYTF.

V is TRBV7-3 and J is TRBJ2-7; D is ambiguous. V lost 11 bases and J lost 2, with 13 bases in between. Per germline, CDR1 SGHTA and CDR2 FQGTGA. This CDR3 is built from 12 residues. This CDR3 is CAGTASTYEQYV. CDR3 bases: TGTGCCGGAACCGCTAGTACCTACGAGCAGTACGTC.

This chain's CDR3 is CASSQMGQGNTEAFF. In DNA form, the CDR3 reads TGTGCCAGCAGCCAAATGGGACAGGGGAACACTGAAGCTTTCTTT. The rearrangement links TRBV4-2 to TRBJ1-1, with 9 bases identical to TRBD1. CDR3 length: 15 residues. Unmatched junction bases numbered 2, after V lost 2 bases and J lost 1 base. CDR1 LGHNA and CDR2 YNFKEQ come from the germline V gene.

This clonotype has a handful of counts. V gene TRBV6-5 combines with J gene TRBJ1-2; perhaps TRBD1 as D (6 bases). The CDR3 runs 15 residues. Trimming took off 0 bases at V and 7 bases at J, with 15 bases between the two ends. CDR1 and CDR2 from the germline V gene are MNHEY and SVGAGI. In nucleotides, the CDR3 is TGTGCCAGCAGTTACTCGATTGGGGGCGCGGGTGGCTACACCTTC. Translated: CASSYSIGGAGGYTF.

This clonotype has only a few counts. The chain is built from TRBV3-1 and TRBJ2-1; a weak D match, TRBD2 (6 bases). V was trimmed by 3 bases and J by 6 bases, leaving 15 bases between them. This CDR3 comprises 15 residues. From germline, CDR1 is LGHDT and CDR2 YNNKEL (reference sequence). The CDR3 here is CASSHGQRVLNEQFF. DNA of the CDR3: TGTGCCAGCAGCCACGGCCAGCGGGTGCTCAATGAGCAGTTCTTC.

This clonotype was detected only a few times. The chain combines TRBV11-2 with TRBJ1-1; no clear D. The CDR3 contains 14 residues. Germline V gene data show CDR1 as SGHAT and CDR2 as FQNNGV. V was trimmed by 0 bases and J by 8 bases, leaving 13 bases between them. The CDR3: CASSLDHTSLEAFF. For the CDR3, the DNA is TGTGCCAGCAGCTTAGATCACACTAGCCTAGAAGCTTTCTTT.

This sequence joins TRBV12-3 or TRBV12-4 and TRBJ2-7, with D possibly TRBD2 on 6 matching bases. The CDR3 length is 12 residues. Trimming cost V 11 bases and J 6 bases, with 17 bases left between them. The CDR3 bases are TGTGCCGTTCCGGCGGGGAGCAGCGAGCAGTACGTC. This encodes CAVPAGSSEQYV.

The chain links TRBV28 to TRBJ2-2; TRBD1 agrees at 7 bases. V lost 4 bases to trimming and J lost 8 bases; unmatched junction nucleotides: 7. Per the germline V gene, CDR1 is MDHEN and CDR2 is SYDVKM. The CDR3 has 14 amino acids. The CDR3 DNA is TGTGCCAGCAGTTGGCAGACAGGGTTGGGGGAGCTGTTTTTT. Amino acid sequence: CASSWQTGLGELFF.

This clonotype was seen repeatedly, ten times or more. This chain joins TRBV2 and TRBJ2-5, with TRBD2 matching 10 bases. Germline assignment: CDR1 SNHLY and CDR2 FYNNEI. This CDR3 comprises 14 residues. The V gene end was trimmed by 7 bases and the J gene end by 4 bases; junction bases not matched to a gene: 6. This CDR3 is CASKGGLASETQYF. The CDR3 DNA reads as TGTGCCAGCAAAGGGGGACTAGCGTCAGAGACCCAGTACTTC.

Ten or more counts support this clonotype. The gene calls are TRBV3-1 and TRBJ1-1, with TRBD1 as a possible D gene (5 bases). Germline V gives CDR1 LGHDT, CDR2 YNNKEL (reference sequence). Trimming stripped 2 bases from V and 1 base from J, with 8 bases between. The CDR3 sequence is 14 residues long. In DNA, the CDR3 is TGTGCCAGCAGCCAAAGGACACAGAACACTGAAGCTTTCTTT. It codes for CASSQRTQNTEAFF.

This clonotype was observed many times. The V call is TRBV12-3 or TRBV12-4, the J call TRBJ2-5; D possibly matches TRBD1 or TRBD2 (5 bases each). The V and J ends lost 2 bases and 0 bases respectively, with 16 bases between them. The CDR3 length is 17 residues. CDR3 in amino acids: CASSLTRDVSYQETQYF. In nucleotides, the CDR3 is TGTGCCAGCAGTTTAACAAGGGACGTATCGTACCAAGAGACCCAGTACTTC.

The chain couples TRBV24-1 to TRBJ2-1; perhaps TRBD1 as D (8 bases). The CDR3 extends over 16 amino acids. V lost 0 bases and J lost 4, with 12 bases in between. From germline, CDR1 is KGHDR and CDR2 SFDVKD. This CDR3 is CATSDLGQGGYNEQFF. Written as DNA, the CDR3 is TGTGCCACCAGTGATTTGGGACAGGGAGGGTACAATGAGCAGTTCTTC.

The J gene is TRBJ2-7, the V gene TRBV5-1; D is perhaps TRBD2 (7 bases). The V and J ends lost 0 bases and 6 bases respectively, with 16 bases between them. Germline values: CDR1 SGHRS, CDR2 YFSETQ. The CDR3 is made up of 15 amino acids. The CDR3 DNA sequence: TGCGCCAGCAGCTTGGTGTGGCGGGGGCAGGTCGAGCAGTACTTC. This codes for CASSLVWRGQVEQYF.

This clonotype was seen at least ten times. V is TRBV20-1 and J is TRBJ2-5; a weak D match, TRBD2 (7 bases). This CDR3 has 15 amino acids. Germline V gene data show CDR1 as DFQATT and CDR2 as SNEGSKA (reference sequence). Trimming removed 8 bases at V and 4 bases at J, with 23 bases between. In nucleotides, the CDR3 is TGCAGTCTCCCCCTGGTCCGGGGGGCCGGAGAGACCCAGTACTTC. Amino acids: CSLPLVRGAGETQYF.

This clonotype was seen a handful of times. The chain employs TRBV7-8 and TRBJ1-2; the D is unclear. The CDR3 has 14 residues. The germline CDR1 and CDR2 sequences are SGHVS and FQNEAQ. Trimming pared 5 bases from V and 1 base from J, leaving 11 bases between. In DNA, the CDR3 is TGTGCCAGCAGCGACCGATTCGTTAACTATGGCTACACCTTC. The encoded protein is CASSDRFVNYGYTF.

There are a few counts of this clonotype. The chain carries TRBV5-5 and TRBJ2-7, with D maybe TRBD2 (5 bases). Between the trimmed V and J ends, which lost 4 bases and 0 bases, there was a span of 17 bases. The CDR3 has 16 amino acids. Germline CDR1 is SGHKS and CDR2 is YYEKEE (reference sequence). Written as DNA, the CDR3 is TGTGCCAGCAGCCCCCGTCTTGGGGAGAGCTCCTACGAGCAGTACTTC. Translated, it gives CASSPRLGESSYEQYF.

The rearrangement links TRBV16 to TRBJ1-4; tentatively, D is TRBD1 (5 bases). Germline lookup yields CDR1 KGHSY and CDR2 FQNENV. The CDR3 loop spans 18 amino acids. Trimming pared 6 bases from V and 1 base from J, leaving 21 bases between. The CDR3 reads CASRPTGTPGVTNEKLFF. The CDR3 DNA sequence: TGTGCCAGCAGACCGACCGGGACCCCGGGAGTAACTAATGAAAAACTGTTTTTT.

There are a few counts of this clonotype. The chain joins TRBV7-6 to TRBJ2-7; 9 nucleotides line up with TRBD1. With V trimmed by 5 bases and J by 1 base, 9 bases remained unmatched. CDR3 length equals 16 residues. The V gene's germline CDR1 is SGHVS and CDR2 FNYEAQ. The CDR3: CASSLDRDRESYEQYV. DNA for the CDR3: TGTGCCAGCAGCCTCGACCGGGACAGGGAGTCCTACGAGCAGTACGTC.

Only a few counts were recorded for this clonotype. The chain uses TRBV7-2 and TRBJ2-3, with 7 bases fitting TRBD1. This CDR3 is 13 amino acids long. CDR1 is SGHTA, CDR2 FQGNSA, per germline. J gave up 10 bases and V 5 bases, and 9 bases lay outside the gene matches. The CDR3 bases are TGTGCCAGCAGCATGGGACAGTCAGGGGCGCAGTATTTT. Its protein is CASSMGQSGAQYF. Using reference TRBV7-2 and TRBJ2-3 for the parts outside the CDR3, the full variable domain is GAGVSQSPSNKVTEKGKDVELRCDPISGHTALYWYRQSLGQGLEFLIYFQGNSAPDKSGLPSDRFSAERTGGSVSTLTIQRTQQEDSAVYLCASSMGQSGAQYFGPGTRLTVL.